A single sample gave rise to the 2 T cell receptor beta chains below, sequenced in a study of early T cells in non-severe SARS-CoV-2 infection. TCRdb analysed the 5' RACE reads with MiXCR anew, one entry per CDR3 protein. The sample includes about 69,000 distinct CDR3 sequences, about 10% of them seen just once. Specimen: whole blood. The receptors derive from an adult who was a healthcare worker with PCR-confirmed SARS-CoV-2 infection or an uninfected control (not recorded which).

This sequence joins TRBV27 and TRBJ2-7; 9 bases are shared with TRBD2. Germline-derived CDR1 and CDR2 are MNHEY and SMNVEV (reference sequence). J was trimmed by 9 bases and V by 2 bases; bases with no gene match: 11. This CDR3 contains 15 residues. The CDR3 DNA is TGTGCCAGCAGTTTAGGGTCTGATAGCGGGGGAAGGCAGTACTTC. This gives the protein CASSLGSDSGGRQYF.

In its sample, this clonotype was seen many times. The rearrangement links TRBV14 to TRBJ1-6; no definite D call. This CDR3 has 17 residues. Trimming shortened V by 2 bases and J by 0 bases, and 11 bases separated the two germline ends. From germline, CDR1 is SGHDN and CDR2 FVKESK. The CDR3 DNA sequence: TGTGCCAGCAGCCAATTGAACCGAAACTCCTATAATTCACCCCTCCACTTT. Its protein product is CASSQLNRNSYNSPLHF.